Following are 26 T cell receptor beta chains from one sample sequenced in a study of blood T cells in healthy people across ages. The authors ran a second PCR of roughly 6 to 12 cycles using a sample-barcoded 5' primer and a J-beta primer mix. MiXCR was run by TCRdb on the 5' RACE reads, yielding one entry per CDR3 protein. The sample comprises roughly 550,000 distinct CDR3 sequences, less than 25% of which are singletons, and roughly 9% rests with the top ten. The sample was also reused in another study, on T cells of mothers and their children.

The material sequenced was blood. The origin of the receptors is a boy younger than 18 in good health.

This clonotype was observed a few times. The chain is built from TRBV20-1 and TRBJ2-7; 7 bases are shared with TRBD1. Judging by the DNA end, TRBJ2-5 fits better; the J call may be wrong. There are 14 residues in the CDR3. Germline values: CDR1 DFQATT, CDR2 SNEGSKA (reference sequence). The CDR3 reads CSATMTGIKETQYF. CDR3 nucleotide sequence: TGCAGTGCTACCATGACAGGGATCAAAGAGACCCAGTACTTC.

Turning to this clonotype: The limits of the CDR3 on the DNA are not certain, so only TCRdb's listed CDR3 is given. The rearrangement joins TRBV7-2 to TRBJ2-7; the DNA was not used to check the table's D call, TRBD2. Termini included, the CDR3 measures 16 amino acids. Germline V gene sequence: CDR1 SGHTA, CDR2 FQGNSA. The CDR3 sequence: CASSPGVAGGIVEQSF.

The chain combines TRBV4-1 with TRBJ2-5; D remains unclear. The DNA matches TRBJ2-7 better at its end, which makes the J call doubtful. The germline gives CDR1 MGHRA, CDR2 YSYEKL. The CDR3 is made up of 16 amino acids. The CDR3 protein is CASSPRPRDPFYEQYF. CDR3 nucleotides: TGCGCCAGCAGCCCTAGGCCCCGTGACCCGTTTTACGAGCAGTACTTC.

This sequence joins TRBV7-2 and TRBJ1-4; 8 nucleotides agree with TRBD1. With V trimmed by 0 bases and J by 6 bases, 12 bases remained unmatched. CDR3 length: 18 amino acids. The germline V gene has CDR1 SGHTA and CDR2 FQGNSA. CDR3 coding DNA: TGTGCCAGCAGCTTAGCCTCCGGGAACGGACAGGGCGATGAAAAACTGTTTTTT. Translated: CASSLASGNGQGDEKLFF.

CDR3 region: CASSLQTGTEETQYF. The CDR3 DNA reads TGTGCCAGCAGCCTACAAACAGGGACGGAGGAGACCCAGTACTTC. The rearrangement links TRBV11-3 to TRBJ2-5; TRBD1 might be the D (6 bases). The CDR3 is 15 residues long. The germline V gene has CDR1 SGHNT and CDR2 YENEEA. V was pared by 5 bases and J by 5 bases, with 18 bases between. The full variable domain, rest sourced from reference TRBV11-3 and TRBJ2-5, is EAGVVQSPRYKIIEKKQPVAFWCNPISGHNTLYWYLQNLGQGPELLIRYENEEAVDDSQLPKDRFSAERLKGVDSTLKIQPAELGDSAVYLCASSLQTGTEETQYFGPGTRLLVL.

This clonotype came up many times. The chain has TRBV6-2 or TRBV6-3 and TRBJ2-2, with a possible D match to TRBD2 (5 bases). Per the germline V gene, CDR1 is MNHEY and CDR2 is SVGEGT. Trimming stripped 6 bases from V and 2 bases from J, with 16 bases between. The CDR3 runs to 16 residues. The chain's CDR3 is CASSHAREPNTGELFF. CDR3 sequence (DNA): TGTGCCAGCAGCCACGCGAGGGAGCCCAACACCGGGGAGCTGTTTTTT.

About this clonotype itself: Mismatch with germline at one junction end may stem from a read error. The chain uses TRBV7-3 and TRBJ2-3; TRBD2 aligns across 9 bases. CDR1 SGHTA and CDR2 FQGTGA come from the germline V gene. The CDR3 contains 17 residues. CDR3 sequence: CASSLTVRGGIADAQYF. In nucleotides, the CDR3 is TGTGCCAGCAGCTTAACGGTGCGGGGGGGAATCGCAGATGCGCAGTATTTT.

V is TRBV20-1 and J is TRBJ1-1; the D is unclear. The ends were cut back, 1 base at V and 0 bases at J, with 24 bases in the middle. From germline, CDR1 is DFQATT and CDR2 SNEGSKA (reference sequence). This CDR3 region has 19 residues. In nucleotides, the CDR3 is TGCAGTGCTAGAGCAGTGGTGCAGGATCGTTCCTTTCTGAACACTGAAGCTTTCTTT. Amino acids: CSARAVVQDRSFLNTEAFF.

This chain joins TRBV18 and TRBJ2-7, with D uncertain. The CDR3 contains 13 residues. V dropped 1 base and J dropped 6 bases, with 10 bases sitting between them. Germline V gene sequence: CDR1 KGHSH, CDR2 LQKENI. CDR3 DNA sequence: TGTGCCAGCTCACCACAAGGAGCTGGCGAGCAGTACTTC. It translates to CASSPQGAGEQYF.

The V and J genes are TRBV9 and TRBJ1-2, with TRBD1 identical over 9 bases. Losses at the gene ends were 6 bases for V and 3 bases for J; bases not matched to a gene: 9. Looked up from germline, CDR1 is SGDLS and CDR2 is YYNGEE. This CDR3 region has 15 residues. The CDR3 sequence: CASTLGQGLDYGYTF. CDR3 in DNA: TGTGCCAGCACTCTGGGACAGGGACTTGACTATGGCTACACCTTC.

This clonotype was seen only a few times. The chain's CDR3 is CASRVTVNEQFF. The CDR3 DNA sequence: TGTGCCAGCAGGGTGACAGTTAATGAGCAGTTCTTC. V and J are TRBV12-3 or TRBV12-4 and TRBJ2-5, with D maybe TRBD1 (5 bases). The end of the DNA fits TRBJ2-1 better, so the J call may be wrong. This CDR3 has 12 amino acids.

J is TRBJ1-1 and V is TRBV20-1; 8 bases agree with TRBD1. There are 14 residues in the CDR3. CDR1 and CDR2 (germline): DFQATT, SNEGSKA (reference sequence). V was pared by 3 bases and J by 4 bases, with 7 bases of the junction left unmatched. The CDR3 nucleotides are TGCAGTGCTAGGACCAGGGGGCTGGGCACTGAAGCTTTCTTT. This gives the protein CSARTRGLGTEAFF.

This clonotype came up once. The CDR3 nucleotides read TGTGCCAGCGCTTCGGGGACGGTAATTTACGAGCAGTACTTC. Translation: CASASGTVIYEQYF. The chain employs TRBV28 and TRBJ2-7; D tentatively fits TRBD1 or TRBD2 (5 bases each). The CDR3 spans 14 residues. Germline lookup yields CDR1 MDHEN and CDR2 SYDVKM. Trimming took 8 bases from V and 4 from J, leaving 18 bases between them.

In DNA, the CDR3 is TGTGCCATCAGTGAGCCGGGGACAGGACAAGAGACCCAGTACTTC. It translates to CAISEPGTGQETQYF. This rearrangement joins TRBV10-3 to TRBJ2-5; 8 nucleotides match TRBD1. V was clipped by 2 bases and J by 2 bases; unmatched bases: 4. From germline, CDR1 is ENHRY and CDR2 SYGVKD. The CDR3 totals 15 residues.

This clonotype was counted only a few times. CDR3 protein: CSAGVTRQGSFGYTF. Here the CDR3 DNA reads TGCAGTGCTGGGGTGACACGACAGGGATCGTTTGGCTACACCTTC. The chain carries TRBV20-1 and TRBJ1-2; 7 nucleotides agree with TRBD1. The CDR3 runs 15 residues. CDR1 and CDR2 from the germline V gene are DFQATT and SNEGSKA (reference sequence). The V gene end was trimmed by 5 bases and the J gene end by 7 bases; junction bases not matched to a gene: 16.

This clonotype was observed a few times. The chain carries TRBV7-9 and TRBJ2-7; TRBD2 matches 9 bases. This CDR3 contains 15 residues. J lost 5 bases, V lost 3 bases, and 8 bases had no gene match. Germline CDR1 reads SEHNR; CDR2 reads FQNEAQ (reference sequence). The CDR3 DNA sequence: TGTGCCAGCAGCTTCGGGGCTAGCGGGATAGACGAGCAGTACTTC. Protein sequence: CASSFGASGIDEQYF.

The chain recombines TRBV30 with TRBJ1-1, with D possibly being TRBD1 (5 bases). Germline-derived CDR1 and CDR2 are GTSNPN and SVGIG (reference sequence). The CDR3 is 13 residues long. Between the trimmed V and J ends, which lost 2 bases and 0 bases, there was a span of 7 bases. CDR3 in amino acids: CAWSPRVNTEAFF. CDR3 sequence (DNA): TGTGCCTGGAGTCCCAGGGTGAACACTGAAGCTTTCTTT.

This clonotype was detected a few times. The chain employs TRBV7-9 and TRBJ2-4; D is unclear. The CDR3 consists of 15 residues. V was pared by 5 bases and J by 0 bases, with 11 bases between. Germline V CDR1 and CDR2: SEHNR, FQNEAQ (reference sequence). The CDR3 sequence is CASSRTDLAKNIQYF. Written as DNA, the CDR3 is TGTGCCAGCAGCCGCACGGATCTAGCCAAAAACATTCAGTACTTC.

The V call is TRBV20-1, the J call TRBJ2-4; 7 nucleotides align to TRBD2. Germline CDR1 and CDR2: DFQATT and SNEGSKA (reference sequence). V lost 5 bases and J lost 6; bases outside the gene matches: 7. The CDR3 runs 13 residues. CDR3 residues: CSALDWGGNIQYF. CDR3 nucleotides: TGCAGTGCTTTGGACTGGGGGGGAAACATTCAGTACTTC.

The chain couples TRBV7-3 to TRBJ2-3; weak D call: TRBD2 (6 bases). The CDR3 consists of 15 residues. Germline V gene lookup returns CDR1 SGHTA and CDR2 FQGTGA. The germline V and J ends were trimmed by 5 bases and 5 bases, with 17 bases remaining between them. This CDR3 reads CASSHPGLDKDTQYF. For the CDR3, the DNA is TGTGCCAGCAGCCATCCGGGACTGGACAAAGATACGCAGTATTTT.

This clonotype was counted a few times. V gene TRBV9 combines with J gene TRBJ2-7; 8 bases agree with TRBD2. Germline assignment: CDR1 SGDLS and CDR2 YYNGEE. V lost 0 bases, J lost 3 bases, and 8 bases stayed unmatched. The CDR3 runs 16 residues. CDR3 bases: TGTGCCAGCAGCGTAGGGGCGGGGGGACTCAACTACGAGCAGTACTTC. As protein: CASSVGAGGLNYEQYF.

The chain uses TRBV4-3 and TRBJ2-2, with D perhaps TRBD2 (6 bases). V dropped 0 bases and J dropped 4 bases, with 18 bases sitting between them. The CDR3 runs to 18 residues. The V gene's germline CDR1 is LGHNA and CDR2 YSLEER. The CDR3 spells CASSQDRGLGGGTGELFF. DNA of the CDR3: TGCGCCAGCAGCCAAGATAGGGGCTTGGGGGGTGGCACCGGGGAGCTGTTTTTT.

In this sample, this clonotype turned up a few times. At one boundary the junction diverges from the germline segment, which might be a read error. V gene TRBV4-2 combines with J gene TRBJ2-5; 10 bases match TRBD1. Germline V gene lookup returns CDR1 LGHNA and CDR2 YNFKEQ. This CDR3 is built from 16 residues. CDR3 nucleotides: TGTGCCATCAGCCCATCCGGGACAGGGGTCCAAGAGACCCAGTACTTC. It yields the protein CAISPSGTGVQETQYF.

The sample holds a few counts of this clonotype. V is TRBV5-1 and J is TRBJ1-5, with a weak D call TRBD1 (5 bases). There are 15 residues in the CDR3. The V gene lost 0 bases and the J gene lost 3 bases, with 10 bases spanning the gap. Germline CDR1 reads SGHRS; CDR2 reads YFSETQ. Here the CDR3 reads CASSLVSGHNQPQHF. The DNA of the CDR3 is TGCGCCAGCAGCTTGGTGTCAGGGCACAATCAGCCCCAGCATTTT.

This clonotype occurred a few times. The chain is built from TRBV6-5 and TRBJ1-4, with D tentatively TRBD1 (6 bases). The V end lost 4 bases, the J end lost 8 bases, and 17 bases lay between the germline ends. Germline loops: CDR1 MNHEY, CDR2 SVGAGI. The CDR3 covers 15 residues. The CDR3 spells CASSSLRTAVEKLFF. Here the CDR3 DNA reads TGTGCCAGCAGTTCCCTGAGGACAGCCGTGGAAAAACTGTTTTTT.

In nucleotides, the CDR3 is TGTGCCAGCAGCTTAGATGACAGTTTTGGCTACACCTTC. Translating gives CASSLDDSFGYTF. The chain combines TRBV11-2 with TRBJ1-2, with D possibly matching TRBD1 (5 bases). CDR1 SGHAT and CDR2 FQNNGV come from the germline V gene. Trimming pared 0 bases from V and 7 bases from J, leaving 9 bases between. There are 13 residues in the CDR3.